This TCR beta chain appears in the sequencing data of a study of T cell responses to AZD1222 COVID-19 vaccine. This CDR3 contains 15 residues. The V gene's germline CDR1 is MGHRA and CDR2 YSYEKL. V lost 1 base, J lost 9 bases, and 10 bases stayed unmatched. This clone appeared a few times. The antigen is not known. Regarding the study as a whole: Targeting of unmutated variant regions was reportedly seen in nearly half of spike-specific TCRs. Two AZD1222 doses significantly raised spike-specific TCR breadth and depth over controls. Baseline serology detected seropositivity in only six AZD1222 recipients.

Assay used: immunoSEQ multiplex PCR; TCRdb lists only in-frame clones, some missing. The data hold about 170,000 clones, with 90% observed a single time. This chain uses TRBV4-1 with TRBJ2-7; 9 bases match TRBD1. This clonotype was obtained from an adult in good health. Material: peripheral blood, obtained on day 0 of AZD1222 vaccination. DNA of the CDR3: TGCGCCAGCAGCCAAGTGGGGGACAGGGCCGACGGGCAGTACTTC. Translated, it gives CASSQVGDRADGQYF.